These T cell receptor beta chains were read from a single sample in a study of tumor-infiltrating lymphocytes in primary liver carcinoma. TCRdb reprocessed the multiplex PCR reads with MiXCR, giving one entry per CDR3 protein. The sample lists 55,000 or so distinct CDR3 sequences, about two thirds occurring once. Sequenced input: liver tumor tissue from sampling region 2. The receptors derive from a man between 40 and 49 years old with primary liver carcinoma and hepatitis B virus infection. Each CDR3 is given with its conserved first and last residue. The D gene is left open where the match is weak. The size of a clone is reported for some rows only, either as once, few or many, or as a class for expanded clones.

v_gene,d_gene,j_gene,abundance,len,CDR3aa,CDR3nt
TRBV4-1,NA,TRBJ1-5,many,16,CASSQEGRGSNQPQHF,TGCGCCAGCAGCCAAGAAGGACGGGGGAGCAATCAGCCCCAGCATTTT
TRBV7-9,TRBD1,TRBJ2-3,NA,15,CASSGAGGGEDTQYF,TGTGCCAGCAGCGGGGCAGGGGGCGGCGAGGATACGCAATATTTT
TRBV11-2,NA,TRBJ2-1,NA,12,CVSRSTGIAQFF,TGTGTCAGTAGGTCGACCGGGATTGCGCAGTTCTTC
TRBV29-1,NA,TRBJ2-2,NA,15,CSVGISAANTGELFF,TGCAGTGTTGGGATTAGCGCGGCGAACACCGGGGAGCTGTTTTTC
TRBV19,NA,TRBJ1-1,NA,15,CASSIGRGVNTEAFF,TGTGCCAGTAGTATCGGCCGCGGGGTAAACACTGAAGCTTTCTTT
TRBV6-5,TRBD2,TRBJ2-3,NA,15,CASNPSGSGRDTLYF,TGTGCCAGCAACCCTAGCGGGTCTGGCAGAGATACGCTGTATTTT
TRBV4-1,NA,TRBJ1-5,once,14,CASSQHNAPVSQHF,TGCGCCAGCAGCCAACACAACGCGCCCGTATCCCAGCATTTT
TRBV11-2,NA,TRBJ2-2,NA,15,CACSFAGSNTEEMFF,TGTGCCTGCAGCTTTGCGGGATCGAACACCGAGGAGATGTTTTTT
TRBV11-2,NA,TRBJ2-5,NA,15,CASSLTPGGKETQYF,TGTGCCAGCAGCCTAACTCCTGGGGGGAAAGAGACCCAGTACTTC
TRBV5-1,NA,TRBJ2-2,NA,14,CATKETAVTWELFF,TGCGCCACCAAAGAGACAGCGGTAACCTGGGAGCTGTTCTTT
TRBV6-1,NA,TRBJ2-7,NA,13,CASYENRENEQYF,TGTGCCAGCTATGAAAACAGGGAAAACGAGCAGTACTTC
TRBV5-1,NA,TRBJ2-1,NA,13,CANRVGKNNEQFF,TGCGCCAACCGGGTAGGGAAAAACAATGAGCAGTTCTTC
TRBV11-2,NA,TRBJ2-3,NA,12,CANSLGTGTQYF,TGTGCCAACAGTTTGGGAACAGGTACGCAGTATTTT
TRBV29-1,NA,TRBJ2-5,NA,12,CSVDHPMEIQYF,TGCAGCGTGGACCATCCGATGGAGATCCAGTACTTC
TRBV10-2,TRBD1,TRBJ1-1,NA,14,CASRGQHLDTEAFF,TGCGCCAGCAGGGGACAGCATTTGGACACTGAAGCTTTCTTT
TRBV7-9,TRBD2,TRBJ2-3,NA,15,CASSLRTSRTDTQYF,TGTGCCAGCAGCTTGAGGACTAGCAGGACAGATACGCAGTATTTT
TRBV6-1,TRBD2,TRBJ2-7,once,14,CARSAGLAGYEPYF,TGTGCCAGGAGTGCAGGACTAGCGGGCTACGAGCCGTACTTC
TRBV29-1,NA,TRBJ2-5,NA,14,CSVSDRGRKESQYF,TGCAGCGTTTCGGACAGAGGGCGCAAAGAGAGCCAGTACTTC
TRBV11-2,NA,TRBJ2-7,NA,15,CASIFMADPDYGQYF,TGTGCCAGCATCTTCATGGCAGATCCGGACTACGGGCAGTACTTC
TRBV5-1,TRBD1,TRBJ2-3,many,13,CASTGQGSDTQYF,TGCGCCAGCACGGGACAGGGATCAGATACGCAGTATTTT
TRBV29-1,TRBD2,TRBJ2-1,NA,15,CSVGLLAGVTAEQFF,TGCAGCGTTGGCCTTCTAGCGGGGGTGACCGCTGAGCAGTTCTTC
TRBV6-5,NA,TRBJ2-7,NA,16,CASKREGLAGTYEQYF,TGTGCCAGCAAACGAGAAGGACTGGCGGGGACCTACGAGCAGTACTTC
TRBV5-4,TRBD2,TRBJ2-7,NA,15,CARSIIAGRGYEQYF,TGTGCCAGAAGCATCATAGCGGGAAGGGGCTACGAGCAGTACTTC
TRBV5-5,NA,TRBJ2-3,many,13,CASSSGGEDTQYF,TGTGCCAGCAGCTCGGGCGGGGAAGATACGCAGTATTTT
TRBV6-5,NA,TRBJ2-7,many,13,CASSRTDAYEQYF,TGTGCCAGCAGCCGGACAGATGCCTACGAGCAGTACTTC